This T cell receptor (beta chain) was found in a study of PD-1 blockade in classical Hodgkin lymphoma. The wider study: Patients were given intravenous nivolumab, 3 mg/kg, every 2 weeks.

General study findings and limits: It was CD4+ TCR diversity, not CD8+, that rose significantly by C4D1.

In regard to this clone: Its antigen is still unknown.

Relapse after autologous stem cell transplantation occurred in every patient, and brentuximab vedotin exposure varied. The investigators isolated CD8+ T cells from thawed PBMCs using magnetic negative selection. Complete response, partial response or progressive disease was each patient's best response. This CDR3 spans 18 amino acids. The junction had 8 bases not matched to a gene; V was cut back by 2 bases and J by 0 bases. Germline assignment: CDR1 ENHRY and CDR2 SYGVKD. The method was immunoSEQ multiplex PCR; TCRdb's version includes in-frame clones alone and lacks a portion of them. The data show over 25,000 clones, 88% seen once.

Sequences were derived from CD8+ T cells from blood, sampled at baseline. The TCR was taken from a human donor with classical Hodgkin lymphoma. This chain joins TRBV10-3 and TRBJ1-5; 9 nucleotides align to TRBD1. CDR3 residues: CAISEPGQGDLSNQPQHF. For the CDR3, the DNA is TGTGCCATCAGTGAGCCGGGACAGGGCGACCTTAGCAATCAGCCCCAGCATTTT.